This entry lists 2 T cell receptor beta chains sequenced from one sample in a study of T cell responses to AZD1222 COVID-19 vaccine. Here immunoSEQ multiplex PCR was the method, and the copy in TCRdb shows in-frame clones only, minus some. There are about 210,000 clones in the sample; roughly 94% occur only once, and around 1.7% lies in the top ten. The specimen was peripheral blood, collected 28 days after the second dose of the MenACWY control vaccine. The receptors shown here come from an adult who received the MenACWY meningococcal vaccine as a control.

V is TRBV9 and J is TRBJ2-1, with TRBD1 matching over 7 bases. J gave up 2 bases and V 2 bases, and 4 bases lay outside the gene matches. This CDR3 has 15 amino acids. Germline values: CDR1 SGDLS, CDR2 YYNGEE. CDR3: CASSVGTATYNEQFF. The CDR3, as DNA: TGTGCCAGCAGCGTTGGGACAGCCACCTACAATGAGCAGTTCTTC. The full variable domain, in which reference TRBV9 and TRBJ2-1 provide the parts outside the CDR3, is DSGVTQTPKHLITATGQRVTLRCSPRSGDLSVYWYQQSLDQGLQFLIQYYNGEERAKGNILERFSAQQFPDLHSELNLSSLELGDSALYFCASSVGTATYNEQFFGPGTRLTVL.

The chain combines TRBV14 with TRBJ2-6; D possibly corresponds to TRBD2 (5 bases). Germline CDR1 and CDR2: SGHDN and FVKESK. V lost 1 base and J 1 base, leaving 14 bases between the germline ends. CDR3 size: 18 residues. This CDR3 is CASSQGREGRSGANVLTF. Here the CDR3 DNA reads TGTGCCAGCAGCCAAGGCCGGGAAGGAAGGTCTGGGGCCAACGTCCTGACTTTC.